The 16 T cell receptor beta chains presented below share a single source sample, sequenced in a study of blood T cell repertoires in COVID-19 (dated by TCRdb to the early 2020s). The library came from the immunoSEQ multiplex PCR assay. Held by TCRdb, this immuneACCESS table contains in-frame sequences only and omits some clones. Under half of the omission traces to an unresolved V gene where checked; the cause of the rest is unknown. Within this sample are some 83,000 clones, with around 80% of them counted one time only. Less than 25% of the sample is taken by the ten largest. Sequencing was carried out using peripheral blood. The source is a human donor in a cohort sampled during active COVID-19.

This clone was counted only a few times. The chain couples TRBV3-1 (or the pseudogene TRBV3-2) to TRBJ2-5; D perhaps matches TRBD2 (8 bases). Germline-derived CDR1 and CDR2 are LGHDT and YNNKEL (reference sequence). Trimming took off 4 bases at V and 5 bases at J, with 23 bases between the two ends. The CDR3 is 17 amino acids. CDR3 loop: CASSPQGGLVPTETQYF. As DNA, the CDR3 is TGTGCCAGCAGCCCCCAGGGGGGACTAGTGCCTACGGAGACCCAGTACTTC.

The chain carries TRBV2 and TRBJ1-6, with D unclear. The CDR3 has 13 amino acids. CDR1 SNHLY and CDR2 FYNNEI come from the germline V gene. Trimming removed 4 bases from V and 10 bases from J, with 11 bases in between. The CDR3: CASSVLLKSPLHF. Here the CDR3 DNA reads TGTGCCAGCAGTGTACTCCTTAAATCACCCCTCCACTTT.

This clone has a handful of counts. This chain links TRBV11-2 with TRBJ2-2, with a weak D call TRBD1 (6 bases). The germline V gene encodes CDR1 SGHAT and CDR2 FQNNGV. CDR3 length equals 14 residues. V lost 5 bases and J lost 1, with 8 bases in between. The CDR3 region has the DNA TGTGCCAGCAGCCTGACAGGGAACACCGGGGAGCTGTTTTTT. Amino acid sequence: CASSLTGNTGELFF.

The chain recombines TRBV5-6 with TRBJ2-7; perhaps TRBD1 as D (6 bases). The CDR3 contains 13 residues. Trimming took off 2 bases at V and 5 bases at J, with 11 bases between the two ends. Germline values: CDR1 SGHDT, CDR2 YYEEEE. The CDR3 bases are TGTGCCAGCAGCTTCGGACAGTTGCACGAGCAGTACTTC. Translating gives CASSFGQLHEQYF.

The V and J genes are TRBV29-1 and TRBJ1-1; weak D call: TRBD1 (6 bases). This CDR3 region has 12 residues. Deletions cut 6 bases from V and 3 bases from J, with 11 bases between. Germline CDR1 SQVTM, CDR2 ANQGSEA. This CDR3 is CSVIRQDTEAFF. In DNA form, the CDR3 reads TGCAGCGTAATCCGACAGGACACTGAAGCTTTCTTT.

The rearrangement joins TRBV11-2 to TRBJ2-7; TRBD1 aligns across 8 bases. The V and J ends lost 5 bases and 3 bases, in that order; junction bases with no gene match: 15. This CDR3 region has 17 residues. Germline lookup yields CDR1 SGHAT and CDR2 FQNNGV. CDR3 region: CASSLSPPWDRFYEQYF. The DNA of the CDR3 is TGTGCCAGCAGCCTTTCCCCCCCGTGGGACAGGTTCTACGAGCAGTACTTC.

The chain is built from TRBV2 and TRBJ2-2, with 9 bases aligning to TRBD1. J gave up 3 bases and V 4 bases, and 6 bases lay outside the gene matches. CDR1 is SNHLY and CDR2 is FYNNEI in the germline V gene. CDR3 size: 16 residues. In DNA, the CDR3 is TGTGCCAGCAGTGCTCCGGGACAGGGATACACCGGGGAGCTGTTTTTT. Protein product: CASSAPGQGYTGELFF.

The J gene is TRBJ2-1, the V gene TRBV5-1, with 8 bases identical to TRBD1. The CDR3 totals 14 residues. In germline, CDR1 is SGHRS, CDR2 YFSETQ. V trimming: 7 bases; J trimming: 4 bases; junction bases outside the gene matches: 7. CDR3 amino acids: CASFPGQEYNEQFF. CDR3 DNA sequence: TGCGCCAGCTTCCCGGGACAGGAATACAATGAGCAGTTCTTC. Using reference TRBV5-1 and TRBJ2-1 for the parts outside the CDR3, the full variable domain is KAGVTQTPRYLIKTRGQQVTLSCSPISGHRSVSWYQQTPGQGLQFLFEYFSETQRNKGNFPGRFSGRQFSNSRSEMNVSTLELGDSALYLCASFPGQEYNEQFFGPGTRLTVL.

The chain employs TRBV19 and TRBJ1-1; D gene ambiguous. Trimming removed 3 bases from V and 3 bases from J, with 17 bases in between. CDR1 is LNHDA, CDR2 SQIVND, per germline (reference sequence). The CDR3 is 16 amino acids. CDR3 residues: CASSMVGSGRDTEAFF. The CDR3 DNA reads as TGTGCCAGTAGTATGGTCGGCAGCGGCCGGGACACTGAAGCTTTCTTT. Drawing the rest from reference TRBV19 and TRBJ1-1, the complete variable domain is DGGITQSPKYLFRKEGQNVTLSCEQNLNHDAMYWYRQDPGQGLRLIYYSQIVNDFQKGDIAEGYSVSREKKESFPLTVTSAQKNPTAFYLCASSMVGSGRDTEAFFGQGTRLTVV.

This chain connects TRBV12-3 or TRBV12-4 to TRBJ1-1, with 7 bases lining up with TRBD1. CDR3 length: 12 residues. Trimming at V came to 5 bases and at J to 11 bases, leaving 8 bases not matched to a gene. This chain's CDR3 is CASSKQGLRAFF. The CDR3 nucleotides read TGTGCCAGCAGTAAACAGGGGTTGCGGGCTTTCTTT.

This chain links TRBV5-4 with TRBJ2-2; 8 positions agree with TRBD2. CDR3 length equals 16 residues. Unmatched junction bases numbered 13, after V lost 4 bases and J lost 8 bases. Germline CDR1 is SGHNT and CDR2 is YYREEE (reference sequence). The CDR3, as DNA: TGTGCCAGCAGCCCACTAAAGAGCGGGGGTCAAGGGGAGCTGTTTTTT. Protein product: CASSPLKSGGQGELFF.

The chain employs TRBV6-5 and TRBJ2-7; 10 bases align to TRBD2. CDR1 and CDR2 (germline): MNHEY, SVGAGI. V lost 6 bases and J lost 4; bases outside the gene matches: 6. The CDR3 sequence is 14 residues long. Here the CDR3 reads CASRPSGGAYEQYF. The CDR3 DNA follows: TGTGCCAGCAGGCCCAGCGGGGGGGCATACGAGCAGTACTTC.

The chain joins TRBV29-1 to TRBJ1-1, with 9 bases aligning to TRBD1. The CDR3 has 12 residues. The V and J ends lost 6 bases and 7 bases, in that order; junction bases with no gene match: 6. The germline gives CDR1 SQVTM, CDR2 ANQGSEA. The CDR3: CSVATGGVEAFF. DNA of the CDR3: TGCAGCGTAGCTACAGGGGGCGTTGAAGCTTTCTTT.

In its sample, this clone was seen once. This chain connects TRBV19 to TRBJ1-5; a possible D gene is TRBD1 (5 bases). The CDR3 extends over 14 amino acids. Trimming took 9 bases from V and 2 from J, leaving 14 bases between them. Per germline, CDR1 LNHDA and CDR2 SQIVND (reference sequence). The CDR3 protein is CASTARGGNQPQHF. In DNA form, the CDR3 reads TGTGCCAGCACTGCCCGGGGGGGCAATCAGCCCCAGCATTTT. Variable domain in full (rest from reference TRBV19 and TRBJ1-5): DGGITQSPKYLFRKEGQNVTLSCEQNLNHDAMYWYRQDPGQGLRLIYYSQIVNDFQKGDIAEGYSVSREKKESFPLTVTSAQKNPTAFYLCASTARGGNQPQHFGDGTRLSIL.

The chain joins TRBV2 to TRBJ1-2; 8 bases agree with TRBD1. Germline V gene sequence: CDR1 SNHLY, CDR2 FYNNEI. Unmatched junction bases numbered 5, after V lost 6 bases and J lost 2 bases. CDR3 length equals 14 residues. The CDR3 loop reads CASSDRQGNYGYTF. For the CDR3, the DNA is TGTGCCAGCAGCGACCGACAGGGGAACTATGGCTACACCTTC.

The chain uses TRBV13 and TRBJ1-4, with D tentatively TRBD1 (5 bases). The length of the CDR3 is 14 residues. V shed 0 bases and J shed 6 bases, with 8 bases lying between them. Germline CDR1 PRHDT, CDR2 FYEKMQ (reference sequence). CDR3 sequence reads: CASSLGDTHEKLFF. In DNA form, the CDR3 reads TGTGCCAGCAGCTTAGGGGACACTCATGAAAAACTGTTTTTT.